What follows are 22 T cell receptor beta chains derived from one specimen sequenced in a study of blood T cell repertoires in COVID-19. Assay used: immunoSEQ multiplex PCR; TCRdb lists only in-frame clones, some missing. The sample shows around 160,000 clones, 75% to 90% of them seen only once. The specimen sequenced was peripheral blood. The receptors here all came from a woman aged 60-75 years with COVID-19, enrolled during active disease.

V usage is TRBV24-1 and J usage is TRBJ1-5, with D possibly TRBD1 on 6 matching bases. V was shortened by 2 bases and J by 0 bases, with 13 bases between the two germline ends. Per germline, CDR1 KGHDR and CDR2 SFDVKD. The CDR3 runs 17 residues. The CDR3 is CATSDSQGYYSNQPQHF. In DNA, the CDR3 is TGTGCCACCAGTGATTCACAGGGATATTATAGCAATCAGCCCCAGCATTTT.

The genes are TRBV7-9 and TRBJ2-5, with D maybe TRBD1 (5 bases). Trimming pared 5 bases from V and 2 bases from J, leaving 12 bases between. This CDR3 comprises 14 residues. Germline V gene sequence: CDR1 SEHNR, CDR2 FQNEAQ (reference sequence). CDR3 amino acids: CASSTQGGQETQYF. The CDR3 DNA reads TGTGCCAGCAGCACTCAGGGCGGACAAGAGACCCAGTACTTC.

This chain uses TRBV10-3 with TRBJ2-5, with 7 positions matching TRBD2. Germline assignment: CDR1 ENHRY and CDR2 SYGVKD. V lost 4 bases and J lost 1; bases outside the gene matches: 3. The CDR3 consists of 14 residues. The CDR3 here is CAISVRGGQETQYF. In DNA, the CDR3 is TGTGCCATCAGTGTGCGCGGGGGCCAAGAGACCCAGTACTTC.

The CDR3 sequence: CASNPRGRGYGYTF. The DNA for the CDR3 is TGTGCCAGTAATCCAAGGGGCAGGGGCTATGGCTACACCTTC. The chain uses TRBV19 and TRBJ1-2; D possibly corresponds to TRBD1 (6 bases). Germline V gene data show CDR1 as LNHDA and CDR2 as SQIVND (reference sequence). Trimming pared 7 bases from V and 4 bases from J, leaving 16 bases between. The CDR3 length is 14 residues.

The chain is built from TRBV7-9 and TRBJ1-5, with D perhaps TRBD1 (6 bases). This CDR3 is built from 17 residues. Germline-derived CDR1 and CDR2 are SEHNR and FQNEAQ (reference sequence). Deletions cut 4 bases from V and 5 bases from J, with 21 bases between. Here the CDR3 reads CASSSPGTPARDQPQHF. The CDR3 DNA sequence: TGTGCCAGCAGCTCCCCTGGGACACCAGCGCGAGATCAGCCCCAGCATTTT.

On this clone: At one boundary the junction diverges from the germline segment, which might be a read error. V and J are TRBV11-2 and TRBJ2-3; the match to TRBD2 covers 10 bases. Germline CDR1 is SGHAT and CDR2 is FQNNGV. The CDR3 consists of 15 residues. The CDR3 sequence: CASSSWTSGRDMQYF. The DNA for the CDR3 is TGTGCCAGCAGCTCCTGGACTAGCGGACGAGATATGCAGTATTTT.

The chain recombines TRBV11-2 with TRBJ1-2; D may be TRBD1 (6 bases). Germline-derived CDR1 and CDR2 are SGHAT and FQNNGV. This CDR3 contains 14 residues. With 3 bases removed from V and 7 bases from J, the gap between germline ends came to 15 bases. The CDR3 sequence: CASSFGGGPPGYTF. The CDR3 DNA sequence: TGTGCCAGCAGCTTCGGGGGGGGGCCGCCTGGCTACACCTTC.

V is TRBV27 and J is TRBJ1-1; the D gene is possibly TRBD1 (5 bases). V lost 5 bases, J lost 3 bases, and 16 bases lay in between. The CDR3 runs to 15 residues. Looked up from germline, CDR1 is MNHEY and CDR2 is SMNVEV (reference sequence). CDR3 nucleotide sequence: TGTGCCAGCAGTCGGTTGGGGGGAGGGGACACTGAAGCTTTCTTT. This gives the protein CASSRLGGGDTEAFF.

The chain employs TRBV7-3 and TRBJ2-7; 11 nucleotides match TRBD1. CDR1 and CDR2 from the germline V gene are SGHTA and FQGTGA. Trimming cost V 3 bases and J 2 bases; bases outside gene matches: 3. The length of the CDR3 is 15 residues. The CDR3 here is CASSFGTGGPYEQYF. As DNA, the CDR3 is TGTGCCAGCAGCTTCGGGACAGGGGGACCCTACGAGCAGTACTTC.

The V gene is TRBV6-1, the J gene TRBJ2-1, with 12 bases aligning to TRBD2. The CDR3 has 17 residues. The trim removed 3 bases at V and 4 bases at J, leaving 7 bases unmatched. Per germline, CDR1 MNHNS and CDR2 SASEGT. This chain's CDR3 is CASSDRRLAGEYNEQFF. The CDR3 DNA follows: TGTGCCAGCAGTGACCGTAGACTAGCGGGGGAGTACAATGAGCAGTTCTTC.

V is TRBV29-1 and J is TRBJ2-1; weak D call: TRBD2 (6 bases). CDR3 length equals 13 residues. Germline V CDR1 and CDR2: SQVTM, ANQGSEA. Trimming left V 7 bases short and J 6 bases short, with 16 bases between. CDR3 coding DNA: TGCAGCGCCGGAGGGACTTGGGGCAATGAGCAGTTCTTC. It yields the protein CSAGGTWGNEQFF.

The V call is TRBV4-3, the J call TRBJ2-4, with D maybe TRBD2 (6 bases). Germline V CDR1 and CDR2: LGHNA, YSLEER. V was shortened by 1 base and J by 7 bases, with 17 bases between the two germline ends. This CDR3 region has 16 residues. CDR3 sequence reads: CASSQGRGAGGNIQYF. The CDR3, as DNA: TGCGCCAGCAGCCAAGGGCGGGGCGCTGGGGGGAACATTCAGTACTTC.

The rearrangement uses TRBV18 and TRBJ2-3; 16 positions match TRBD2. The CDR3 spans 17 residues. V trimming: 4 bases; J trimming: 4 bases; junction bases outside the gene matches: 5. CDR1 and CDR2 (germline): KGHSH, LQKENI. In nucleotides, the CDR3 is TGTGCCAGCTCACTCCAGGGACTAGCGGGGGGGCCAGATACGCAGTATTTT. Translated: CASSLQGLAGGPDTQYF.

This sequence joins TRBV5-1 and TRBJ2-7; D perhaps matches TRBD2 (6 bases). Germline V gives CDR1 SGHRS, CDR2 YFSETQ. V shed 0 bases and J shed 2 bases, with 12 bases lying between them. There are 15 residues in the CDR3. CDR3 sequence reads: CASSLDTSRAYEQYF. CDR3 bases: TGCGCCAGCAGCTTGGACACTAGCAGGGCCTACGAGCAGTACTTC.

CDR3 sequence (DNA): TGTGCCAGCAGCTTCAACCGTAAGGGGGTACCCTCCTACAATGAGCAGTTCTTC. It codes for CASSFNRKGVPSYNEQFF. This chain connects TRBV5-4 to TRBJ2-1, with D possibly being TRBD1 (6 bases). CDR3 length equals 18 residues. V dropped 2 bases and J dropped 0 bases, with 18 bases sitting between them. The germline V gene has CDR1 SGHNT and CDR2 YYREEE (reference sequence).

The gene calls are TRBV19 and TRBJ2-7, with 12 nucleotides matching TRBD2. Per the germline V gene, CDR1 is LNHDA and CDR2 is SQIVND (reference sequence). V trimming: 4 bases; J trimming: 2 bases; junction bases outside the gene matches: 6. The length of the CDR3 is 16 residues. CDR3 DNA: TGTGCCAGTAGTACCCTCGCTAGCGGGGGGGCCTACGAGCAGTACTTC. Its protein is CASSTLASGGAYEQYF.

V is TRBV14 and J is TRBJ1-1; D gene ambiguous. Trimming took 4 bases from V and 0 from J, leaving 6 bases between them. The CDR3 runs to 13 residues. From germline, CDR1 is SGHDN and CDR2 FVKESK. The chain's CDR3 is CASSPSVNTEAFF. For the CDR3, the DNA is TGTGCCAGCAGCCCCTCAGTGAACACTGAAGCTTTCTTT.

V gene TRBV19 combines with J gene TRBJ2-5, with 10 bases aligning to TRBD2. V lost 10 bases to trimming and J lost 2 bases; unmatched junction nucleotides: 7. Germline assignment: CDR1 LNHDA and CDR2 SQIVND (reference sequence). The CDR3 is 14 amino acids. CDR3 protein: CATQKRGGQETQYF. The DNA for the CDR3 is TGTGCCACCCAGAAGCGGGGGGGACAAGAGACCCAGTACTTC.

V usage is TRBV27 and J usage is TRBJ2-7; TRBD1 agrees at 7 bases. The CDR3 totals 17 residues. Germline lookup yields CDR1 MNHEY and CDR2 SMNVEV (reference sequence). The ends lost 2 bases at V and 2 bases at J; junction bases unmatched: 12. The CDR3 region has the DNA TGTGCCAGCAGTTTAAGTCCCACAGGGGACGACCCCTACGAGCAGTACTTC. This sequence encodes CASSLSPTGDDPYEQYF.

The chain uses TRBV19 and TRBJ2-1; 7 bases are a match to TRBD1. V dropped 2 bases and J dropped 1; count of bases not matched to a gene: 2. The CDR3 contains 15 residues. CDR1 and CDR2 from the germline V gene are LNHDA and SQIVND (reference sequence). CDR3 amino acids: CASSIMTGSYNEQFF. DNA of the CDR3: TGTGCCAGTAGTATAATGACAGGGTCCTACAATGAGCAGTTCTTC.

This sequence joins TRBV10-3 and TRBJ2-7; D possibly corresponds to TRBD2 (5 bases). The length of the CDR3 is 15 residues. Trimming cost V 3 bases and J 7 bases, with 19 bases left between them. The germline gives CDR1 ENHRY, CDR2 SYGVKD. CDR3 in amino acids: CAISEAVGTYSEQYF. In DNA form, the CDR3 reads TGTGCCATCAGTGAAGCGGTGGGAACCTATTCGGAGCAGTACTTC.

This sequence joins TRBV7-2 and TRBJ2-3, with 14 bases lining up with TRBD2. Germline CDR1 SGHTA, CDR2 FQGNSA. The CDR3 consists of 16 residues. V gave up 5 bases and J gave up 3 bases; unmatched junction bases: 4. CDR3 loop: CASSPRTSGGTDTQYF. In DNA form, the CDR3 reads TGTGCCAGCAGCCCCCGGACTAGCGGGGGGACAGATACGCAGTATTTT.